The TCR beta chain under discussion was sequenced for a study of memory CD4+ T cells and cytomegalovirus serostatus. The V end was cut by 0 bases, the J end by 13 bases, with 11 bases between. CDR3 length: 12 residues. Germline V gene data show CDR1 as SGHRS and CDR2 as YFSETQ. Assay: immunoSEQ multiplex PCR; the TCRdb copy retains only in-frame clones and omits some. The sample holds tens of thousands of clones, 75% seen once. Findings of the study overall: Each of approximately 73 CMV-associated TCRbeta sequences occurred in one to five individuals.

Note on this clone: Antigen specificity is unknown.

The sort gate was single viable CD3+CD4+CD8-CD45RO+ cells for memory CD4+ T cells. The clonotype was recovered from an adult in good health and CMV-seronegative. The chain employs TRBV5-1 and TRBJ2-1; either TRBD1 or TRBD2 may supply D (5 bases each). Sequencing was carried out using memory CD4+ T cells from blood. The CDR3 sequence is CASSLVGEQQFF. The CDR3 bases are TGCGCCAGCAGCTTGGTGGGGGAGCAACAGTTCTTC.